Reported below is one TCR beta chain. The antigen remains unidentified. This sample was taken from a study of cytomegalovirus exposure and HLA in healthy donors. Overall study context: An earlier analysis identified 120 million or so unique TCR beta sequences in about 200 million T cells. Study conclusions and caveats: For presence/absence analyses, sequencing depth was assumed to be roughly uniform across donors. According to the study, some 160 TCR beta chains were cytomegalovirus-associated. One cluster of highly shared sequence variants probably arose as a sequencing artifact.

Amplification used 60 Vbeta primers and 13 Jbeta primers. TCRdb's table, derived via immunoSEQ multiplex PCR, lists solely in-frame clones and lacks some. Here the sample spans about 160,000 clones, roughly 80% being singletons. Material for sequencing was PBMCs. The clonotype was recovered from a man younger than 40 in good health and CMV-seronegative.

CDR3 bases: TGCAGCGTTGAGGGGATTAGGCGGGGGTACCAAGAGACCCAGTACTTC. It codes for CSVEGIRRGYQETQYF. This chain links TRBV29-1 with TRBJ2-5, with 7 bases identical to TRBD2. V was clipped by 3 bases and J by 0 bases; unmatched bases: 10. The CDR3 has 16 residues. CDR1 and CDR2 from the germline V gene are SQVTM and ANQGSEA. The full variable domain, with the rest looked up from reference TRBV29-1 and TRBJ2-5, is SAVISQKPSRDICQRGTSLTIQCQVDSQVTMMFWYRQQPGQSLTLIATANQGSEATYESGFVIDKFPISRPNLTFSTLTVSNMSPEDSSIYLCSVEGIRRGYQETQYFGPGTRLLVL.